This paragraph covers one TCR beta chain sequence. Using immunoSEQ multiplex PCR, the repertoire was profiled, and TCRdb retains in-frame clones only, with some absent. The table lists about 2.4 million clones, approximately 93% of them singletons. The sample originates from a study of shared clonotypes between healthy human individuals. The germline V gene encodes CDR1 MNHNY and CDR2 SVGAGI (reference sequence). The CDR3 runs to 15 residues. The V and J ends lost 6 bases and 6 bases respectively, with 18 bases between them. The rearrangement joins TRBV6-6 to TRBJ1-5; weak D call: TRBD1 (6 bases). The receptor was isolated from a man aged 18 to 35 in good health. Some clones in this sample may be carry-over from other donors' samples. The sample consisted of naive CD4+ T cells from PBMCs. Subset in this sample: CD45RA+ positively selected. The CDR3 loop reads CASSQGRGHGQPQHF. The CDR3 nucleotides read TGTGCCAGCAGCCAGGGCAGGGGCCATGGTCAGCCCCAGCATTTT.